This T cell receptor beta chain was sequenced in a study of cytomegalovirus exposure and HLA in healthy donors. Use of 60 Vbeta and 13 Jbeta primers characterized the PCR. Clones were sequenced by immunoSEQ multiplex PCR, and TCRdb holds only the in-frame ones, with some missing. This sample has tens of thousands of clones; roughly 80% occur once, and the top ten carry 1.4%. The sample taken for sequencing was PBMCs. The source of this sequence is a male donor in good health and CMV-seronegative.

In DNA, the CDR3 is TGTGCCAGCAGTTTATGGACTAGCGGAAACCGGGACAATGAGCAGTTCTTC. The encoded protein is CASSLWTSGNRDNEQFF. The rearrangement uses TRBV28 and TRBJ2-1; 9 nucleotides line up with TRBD2. This CDR3 comprises 17 residues. J lost 5 bases, V lost 0 bases, and 8 bases had no gene match. Germline V gene sequence: CDR1 MDHEN, CDR2 SYDVKM. The complete variable domain, with remaining parts taken from reference TRBV28 and TRBJ2-1, reads DVKVTQSSRYLVKRTGEKVFLECVQDMDHENMFWYRQDPGLGLRLIYFSYDVKMKEKGDIPEGYSVSREKKERFSLILESASTNQTSMYLCASSLWTSGNRDNEQFFGPGTRLTVL.